A single sample is the source of the 29 T cell receptor beta chains below, sequenced in a study of blood T cell repertoires in COVID-19. The data were produced by immunoSEQ multiplex PCR, yet TCRdb's version contains in-frame clones alone and is incomplete. The sample holds approximately 280,000 clones; approximately 85% are singletons and the top ten take approximately 9.9%. Sequenced: peripheral blood. The receptors here all came from a woman in her 70s with acute or convalescent COVID-19.

The chain recombines TRBV7-2 with TRBJ1-2; TRBD1 matches at 7 bases. The CDR3 is made up of 13 amino acids. The junction had 7 bases not matched to a gene; V was cut back by 4 bases and J by 8 bases. CDR1 SGHTA and CDR2 FQGNSA come from the germline V gene. This chain's CDR3 is CASSSDRSMGYTF. DNA for the CDR3: TGTGCCAGCAGCTCGGACAGGTCGATGGGCTACACCTTC.

This chain joins TRBV6-5 and TRBJ2-5; 8 bases map to TRBD2. V lost 6 bases and J lost 5; bases outside the gene matches: 5. The CDR3 is 13 amino acids. Germline V gives CDR1 MNHEY, CDR2 SVGAGI. The CDR3 nucleotides read TGTGCCAGCAGGTCGGGGGGGGTGGAGACCCAGTACTTC. Translation gives CASRSGGVETQYF.

This clone appeared a few times. This chain links TRBV5-1 with TRBJ2-7, with 7 bases matching TRBD2. Germline V CDR1 and CDR2: SGHRS, YFSETQ. There are 13 residues in the CDR3. The ends lost 5 bases at V and 4 bases at J; junction bases unmatched: 6. The DNA for the CDR3 is TGCGCCAGCAGACTAGCGATGGGATACGAGCAGTACTTC. Translating gives CASRLAMGYEQYF.

The rearrangement links TRBV19 to TRBJ2-5; TRBD2 agrees at 9 bases. The CDR3 runs to 15 residues. V shed 5 bases, J shed 2 bases, and the junction held 6 bases outside the gene matches. Germline loops: CDR1 LNHDA, CDR2 SQIVND (reference sequence). The CDR3 is CASSDLAGPQETQYF. The CDR3 DNA reads TGTGCCAGTAGTGATCTAGCGGGACCACAAGAGACCCAGTACTTC.

The chain uses TRBV9 and TRBJ2-7; 10 bases align to TRBD1. After removal of 4 bases from V and 3 bases from J, the junction contained 4 bases not matched to a gene. This CDR3 comprises 14 residues. Per the germline V gene, CDR1 is SGDLS and CDR2 is YYNGEE. Here the CDR3 reads CASSPRTGGYEQYF. For the CDR3, the DNA is TGTGCCAGCAGCCCGAGGACAGGGGGCTACGAGCAGTACTTC.

For this clone: The same CDR3 arises from other DNA sequences in this sample as well. This chain uses TRBV5-6 with TRBJ2-5; 9 bases are a match to TRBD2. Germline trimming cut 1 base from V and 5 bases from J; bases unmatched to any gene: 6. Germline lookup yields CDR1 SGHDT and CDR2 YYEEEE. CDR3 size: 15 residues. CDR3 sequence: CASSLSLAGGETQYF. CDR3 in DNA: TGTGCCAGCAGCTTGTCCCTTGCGGGAGGGGAGACCCAGTACTTC.

J is TRBJ1-1 and V is TRBV6-2 or TRBV6-3; 8 bases line up with TRBD1. Germline-derived CDR1 and CDR2 are MNHEY and SVGEGT. The CDR3 runs to 16 residues. J was trimmed by 0 bases and V by 6 bases; bases with no gene match: 9. The CDR3 spells CASSTTSRGLNTEAFF. DNA of the CDR3: TGTGCCAGCAGCACAACGTCCAGGGGGCTGAACACTGAAGCTTTCTTT.

CDR3 residues: CASSEAIGGGYSNQPQHF. CDR3 DNA sequence: TGTGCCAGCAGTGAAGCGATAGGGGGGGGTTATAGCAATCAGCCCCAGCATTTT. The rearrangement links TRBV6-1 to TRBJ1-5, with TRBD1 as a possible D gene (6 bases). There are 18 residues in the CDR3. The ends were cut back, 0 bases at V and 0 bases at J, with 15 bases in the middle. Germline values: CDR1 MNHNS, CDR2 SASEGT.

The chain is built from TRBV4-2 and TRBJ1-1; 7 nucleotides align to TRBD1. The CDR3 consists of 14 residues. CDR1 and CDR2 (germline): LGHNA, YNFKEQ. The J segment lost 10 bases and the V segment lost 5 bases, leaving 13 bases of the junction unmatched. This CDR3 reads CASSSTMTGRVAFF. Here the CDR3 DNA reads TGTGCCAGCAGCTCGACGATGACAGGGCGGGTAGCTTTCTTT.

V gene TRBV19 combines with J gene TRBJ1-6; D not resolved. V gave up 3 bases and J gave up 5 bases, with 20 bases separating them. Germline CDR1 is LNHDA and CDR2 is SQIVND (reference sequence). The CDR3 is made up of 18 amino acids. The CDR3 sequence is CASSISVWAPAHNSPLHF. The CDR3 coding sequence is TGTGCCAGTAGTATTTCGGTGTGGGCGCCTGCACATAATTCACCCCTCCACTTT.

This clone appeared once. The CDR3 reads CASSRNFGEKLFF. CDR3 coding DNA: TGTGCCAGCAGCAGAAACTTCGGGGAAAAACTGTTTTTT. This chain links TRBV12-3 or TRBV12-4 with TRBJ1-4; no reliable D call. V shed 6 bases and J shed 8 bases, with 13 bases lying between them. CDR3 length: 13 residues.

A note on this clone: The sample has other DNA sequences that encode this CDR3 too. This chain connects TRBV5-1 to TRBJ2-3; the D is unclear. CDR1 SGHRS and CDR2 YFSETQ come from the germline V gene. Trimming took off 0 bases at V and 5 bases at J, with 7 bases between the two ends. The CDR3 has 13 residues. The CDR3 loop is CASSLDPGDTQYF. CDR3 in DNA: TGCGCCAGCAGCTTGGACCCAGGAGATACGCAGTATTTT.

The chain couples TRBV27 to TRBJ2-2, with D possibly being TRBD2 (7 bases). Looked up from germline, CDR1 is MNHEY and CDR2 is SMNVEV (reference sequence). Trimming took off 0 bases at V and 0 bases at J, with 17 bases between the two ends. This CDR3 comprises 19 residues. In nucleotides, the CDR3 is TGTGCCAGCAGTTTATCGGGATTAGGGAGGGGGACGAACACCGGGGAGCTGTTTTTT. Encoded protein: CASSLSGLGRGTNTGELFF.

The chain combines TRBV7-2 with TRBJ1-3, with TRBD1 as a possible D gene (5 bases). Germline V CDR1 and CDR2: SGHTA, FQGNSA. This CDR3 region has 15 residues. Trimming left V 1 base short and J 0 bases short, with 7 bases between. The DNA for the CDR3 is TGTGCCAGCAGCTTAGGCCAGGGCTCTGGAAACACCATATATTTT. Translated: CASSLGQGSGNTIYF.

V and J are TRBV5-6 and TRBJ1-5; 7 bases match TRBD1. Germline values: CDR1 SGHDT, CDR2 YYEEEE. This CDR3 is 16 amino acids long. V lost 4 bases, J lost 10 bases, and 17 bases stayed unmatched. The chain's CDR3 is CASSLRDSPQVSPQHF. In nucleotides, the CDR3 is TGTGCCAGCAGCCTGAGGGACAGCCCCCAGGTCAGCCCCCAGCATTTT.

Note on this clone: The junction shows a germline mismatch at one end, possibly a read error. The rearrangement joins TRBV4-2 to TRBJ2-5; possible D gene TRBD2, 5 bases. The germline V gene encodes CDR1 LGHNA and CDR2 YNFKEQ. This CDR3 has 14 amino acids. The CDR3: CASTQGLGEETQYF. The CDR3 region has the DNA TGTGCCAGCACCCAAGGGTTGGGAGAAGAGACCCAGTACTTC.

V usage is TRBV27 and J usage is TRBJ1-1; TRBD1 matches 8 bases. Trimming took 9 bases from V and 6 from J; bases not matched to a gene: 3. Germline values: CDR1 MNHEY, CDR2 SMNVEV (reference sequence). The CDR3 loop spans 11 amino acids. The CDR3 DNA follows: TGTGCCAGTCGGACAGGGTCTGAAGCTTTCTTT. Residues: CASRTGSEAFF.

The chain recombines TRBV7-9 with TRBJ1-2; no clear D. Per the germline V gene, CDR1 is SEHNR and CDR2 is FQNEAQ (reference sequence). This CDR3 comprises 17 residues. V was cut by 5 bases and J by 4 bases, with 23 bases left in between. CDR3 in amino acids: CASSQGSGVSPSYGYTF. DNA of the CDR3: TGTGCCAGCAGCCAAGGGTCCGGGGTTTCCCCGTCCTATGGCTACACCTTC.

This rearrangement joins TRBV5-1 to TRBJ2-2, with 13 bases that match TRBD2. Germline loops: CDR1 SGHRS, CDR2 YFSETQ. There are 17 residues in the CDR3. Trimming took 4 bases from V and 0 from J; bases not matched to a gene: 3. The CDR3 protein is CASSPGTSGANTGELFF. For the CDR3, the DNA is TGCGCCAGCAGCCCAGGGACTAGCGGGGCGAACACCGGGGAGCTGTTTTTT.

This chain joins TRBV9 and TRBJ2-5; 7 bases line up with TRBD1. The CDR3 covers 16 residues. Trimming took 6 bases from V and 2 from J; bases not matched to a gene: 13. CDR1 SGDLS and CDR2 YYNGEE come from the germline V gene. The CDR3 sequence is CASTGGRIHQQETQYF. In DNA form, the CDR3 reads TGTGCCAGCACAGGGGGACGAATTCATCAGCAAGAGACCCAGTACTTC.

The rearrangement joins TRBV11-2 to TRBJ2-2; 15 bases align to TRBD2. In germline, CDR1 is SGHAT, CDR2 FQNNGV. Trimming cost V 5 bases and J 4 bases; bases outside gene matches: 11. The CDR3 loop spans 19 amino acids. CDR3 coding DNA: TGTGCCAGCAGCCTCGTCGGACTAGCGGGGGGGTTCAGCACCGGGGAGCTGTTTTTT. It codes for CASSLVGLAGGFSTGELFF.

The CDR3 nucleotides read TGCGCCAGCAGCTTGGGTGAAGGGGGCGCTTCCTATAATTCACCCCTCCACTTT. Protein product: CASSLGEGGASYNSPLHF. This chain uses TRBV5-1 with TRBJ1-6; 7 nucleotides match TRBD1. Germline-derived CDR1 and CDR2 are SGHRS and YFSETQ. The length of the CDR3 is 18 residues. V lost 0 bases, J lost 1 base, and 7 bases stayed unmatched.

The chain recombines TRBV7-9 with TRBJ2-7, with D possibly matching TRBD1 (6 bases). Germline-derived CDR1 and CDR2 are SEHNR and FQNEAQ (reference sequence). V was shortened by 2 bases and J by 1 base, with 18 bases between the two germline ends. This CDR3 contains 17 residues. This chain's CDR3 is CASSLTPTGWYSYEQYF. In nucleotides, the CDR3 is TGTGCCAGCAGCTTAACCCCAACAGGGTGGTATTCCTACGAGCAGTACTTC.

This clone was found a few times. The chain's CDR3 is CASSQPYRGGAGNTIYF. Written as DNA, the CDR3 is TGCGCCAGCAGCCAACCCTACCGGGGGGGAGCTGGAAACACCATATATTTT. The chain has TRBV4-1 and TRBJ1-3; tentative D call: TRBD1 (5 bases). Between the trimmed V and J ends, which lost 2 bases and 2 bases, there was a span of 16 bases. The CDR3 has 17 residues. The germline gives CDR1 MGHRA, CDR2 YSYEKL.

The chain employs TRBV12-2 and TRBJ1-3. TRBV12-2 counts as a pseudogene. This CDR3 contains 17 residues. The CDR3 spells CATLHIAWGGCRNTIYF. The DNA for the CDR3 is TGTGCAACCCTCCACATAGCCTGGGGGGGGTGTCGAAACACCATATATTTT.

The CDR3 sequence is CASSFGAGGPGDTQYF. CDR3 DNA sequence: TGTGCCAGCAGCTTTGGAGCGGGGGGGCCAGGAGATACGCAGTATTTT. This sequence joins TRBV5-5 and TRBJ2-3; TRBD2 matches 10 bases. With V trimmed by 2 bases and J by 5 bases, 8 bases remained unmatched. This CDR3 contains 16 residues. CDR1 SGHKS and CDR2 YYEKEE come from the germline V gene (reference sequence).

This chain links TRBV3-1 (or the pseudogene TRBV3-2) with TRBJ1-2; D possibly corresponds to TRBD1 (5 bases). V gave up 4 bases and J gave up 7 bases, with 19 bases separating them. Germline assignment: CDR1 LGHDT and CDR2 YNNKEL (reference sequence). The CDR3 consists of 15 residues. The CDR3 coding sequence is TGTGCCAGCAGCCCGTATGGACAAGGGGAAGGTGGCTACACCTTC. Translation gives CASSPYGQGEGGYTF.

This CDR3 reads CSASGVTGVGGYTF. DNA for the CDR3: TGCAGTGCTAGTGGGGTTACAGGGGTAGGTGGCTACACCTTC. The chain recombines TRBV20-1 with TRBJ1-2; 7 nucleotides line up with TRBD1. CDR1 is DFQATT and CDR2 is SNEGSKA in the germline V gene (reference sequence). The CDR3 contains 14 residues. The V segment lost 3 bases and the J segment 7 bases; nucleotides outside the gene matches: 11.

The V gene is TRBV12-3 or TRBV12-4, the J gene TRBJ1-5; tentative D call: TRBD1 (5 bases). Between the trimmed V and J ends, which lost 4 bases and 6 bases, there was a span of 7 bases. CDR3 length equals 12 residues. In nucleotides, the CDR3 is TGTGCCAGCAGTTCCGGGGGTCAGCCCCAGCATTTT. This sequence encodes CASSSGGQPQHF.